The clone carrying this T cell receptor (beta chain) was picked up a small number of times. In the study's own analysis: Researchers report that nucleated cell counts were estimated from reference gene primer amplification. Using immunoSEQ multiplex PCR, the repertoire was profiled, and TCRdb retains in-frame clones only, with some absent. V and J calls and clone size follow that table, whereas D and trimming were derived from the DNA. The table lists almost 250,000 clones, roughly 85% of them singletons. This entry is derived from a study of blood T cell repertoires in COVID-19. Across the study: Sample material is recorded as cDNA or gDNA derived from T cells, B-cell-depleted T cells, or PBMCs.

Individuals drawn from 24 US areas were roughly 18 to 100 years old. Self-reported history from a screening survey and questionnaire set each donor's cohort. This clonotype originated in a woman aged 50 to 60 with acute COVID-19. Specimen: PBMCs or T cells enriched from blood (not recorded which).

The CDR3 sequence: CASSLGQGSNQPQHF. DNA of the CDR3: TGTGCCAGCAGCTTAGGCCAGGGGAGCAATCAGCCCCAGCATTTT. The chain recombines TRBV7-2 with TRBJ1-5; D is perhaps TRBD1 (6 bases). The CDR3 spans 15 residues. Trimming removed 1 base from V and 1 base from J, with 8 bases in between. CDR1 and CDR2 from the germline V gene are SGHTA and FQGNSA.